This T cell receptor beta chain was profiled in a study of T cell repertoires in cytomegalovirus infection. Study as a whole: Public TCR beta signatures indicated both CMV infection and matching HLA type. Study-level results: Ex vivo responses were dominated by HLA-C-restricted CMV-specific TCR beta clonotypes.

This clonotype has more than one count but fewer than ten. As yet, its antigen is unknown. MiXCR, applied by TCRdb to the reads, yields one record per CDR3 protein. The table shows 450,000 to 550,000 distinct CDR3 sequences, with about 17% occurring only once. Sequencing was performed on CD8+ T cells from PBMCs. This receptor was obtained from a human donor in good health (CMV status not recorded). Some clones in this sample may be carry-over from other donors' samples.

For the CDR3, the DNA is TGCGCCAGCAGCTCGATAGACAGGGACCCCTACGAGCAGTACTTC. This codes for CASSSIDRDPYEQYF. This chain joins TRBV5-1 and TRBJ2-7, with 7 positions matching TRBD1. V was clipped by 3 bases and J by 2 bases; unmatched bases: 8. Germline V gene sequence: CDR1 SGHRS, CDR2 YFSETQ. CDR3 length: 15 amino acids.